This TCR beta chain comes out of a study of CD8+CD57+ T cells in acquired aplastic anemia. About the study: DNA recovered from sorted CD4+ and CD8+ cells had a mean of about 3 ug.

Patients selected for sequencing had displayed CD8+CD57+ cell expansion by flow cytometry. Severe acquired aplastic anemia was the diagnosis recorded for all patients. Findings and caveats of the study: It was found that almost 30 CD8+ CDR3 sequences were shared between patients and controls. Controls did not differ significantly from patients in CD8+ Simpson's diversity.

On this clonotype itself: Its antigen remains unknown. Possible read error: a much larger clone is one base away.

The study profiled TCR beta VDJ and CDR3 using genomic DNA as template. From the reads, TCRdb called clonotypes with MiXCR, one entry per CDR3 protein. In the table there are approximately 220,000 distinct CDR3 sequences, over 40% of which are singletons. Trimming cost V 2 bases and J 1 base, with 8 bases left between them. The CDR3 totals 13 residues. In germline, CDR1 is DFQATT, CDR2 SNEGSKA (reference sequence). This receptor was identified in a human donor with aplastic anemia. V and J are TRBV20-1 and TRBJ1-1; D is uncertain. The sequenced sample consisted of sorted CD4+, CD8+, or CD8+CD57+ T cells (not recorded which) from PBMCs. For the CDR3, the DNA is TGCAGTGCTAGAAAGGAGGGGAACACTGAAGCTTTCTTT. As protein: CSARKEGNTEAFF.